Below, one TCR beta chain is given with its context. In the same sample, other DNA sequences code for this CDR3. The J segment lost 0 bases and the V segment lost 6 bases, leaving 4 bases of the junction unmatched. The CDR3 spans 15 residues. Per the germline V gene, CDR1 is LNHDA and CDR2 is SQIVND (reference sequence). The sample originates from a study of blood T cell repertoires in COVID-19. The method was immunoSEQ multiplex PCR; TCRdb's version includes in-frame clones alone and lacks a portion of them. The sample has over 150,000 clones, approximately 77% seen once; the top ten hold 10%. Sequenced sample: peripheral blood. This receptor was identified in a woman of 80 years or more with active or convalescent COVID-19. This chain links TRBV19 with TRBJ1-4, with 7 bases aligning to TRBD1. The CDR3 loop reads CASSPGTATNEKLFF. The CDR3 DNA is TGTGCCAGTAGCCCCGGGACAGCAACTAATGAAAAACTGTTTTTT.